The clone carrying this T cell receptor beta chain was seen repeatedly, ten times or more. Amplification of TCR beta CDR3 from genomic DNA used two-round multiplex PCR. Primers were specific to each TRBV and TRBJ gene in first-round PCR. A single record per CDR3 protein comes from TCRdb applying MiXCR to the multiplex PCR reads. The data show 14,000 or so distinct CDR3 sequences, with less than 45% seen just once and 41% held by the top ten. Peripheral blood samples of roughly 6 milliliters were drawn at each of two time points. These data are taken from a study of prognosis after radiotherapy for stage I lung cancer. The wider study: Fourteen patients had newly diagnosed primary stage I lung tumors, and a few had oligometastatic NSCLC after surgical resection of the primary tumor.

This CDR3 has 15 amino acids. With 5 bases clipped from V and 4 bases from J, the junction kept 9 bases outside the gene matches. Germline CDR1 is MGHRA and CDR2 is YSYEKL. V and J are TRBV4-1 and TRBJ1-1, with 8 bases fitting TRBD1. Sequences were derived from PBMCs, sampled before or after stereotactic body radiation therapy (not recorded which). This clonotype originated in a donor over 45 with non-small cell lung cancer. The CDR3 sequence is CASSTRGRFSTEAFF. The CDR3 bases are TGCGCCAGCAGCACCAGGGGGCGCTTTAGCACTGAAGCTTTCTTT.